This T cell receptor beta chain was identified in a study of blood T cell repertoires in COVID-19 (dated by TCRdb to 2020 to 2022). Background on the whole study: The collaborator samples originated in the United States, Italy and Spain and spanned the acute and convalescent phases of COVID-19. The prospective study material was composed of cDNA or gDNA derived from T cells, B-cell-depleted T cells, or PBMCs. The dataset comprised deeply sampled blood TCRbeta repertoires from subjects exposed to, actively infected with, or recovered from COVID-19. The repertoires were made available in a free public database intended to serve as a resource for research on the immune response to SARS-CoV-2. The samples were drawn from the first 160 participants of the ongoing ImmuneRACE study and from some 1,300 subjects provided by 6 global collaborators. Sample metadata almost always included a de-identified subject ID, COVID-19 status, age in years and sex. Where available, HLA class I and class II types were taken from metadata supplied by the sample provider and were not determined by assay-based typing.

What the study reported, not specific to this receptor: Clinical and demographic metadata were provided uncurated, with the amount varying by source and participant.

In the prospective study, participants were roughly 18 to 89 years old, resided in approximately 25 geographic areas of the United States, and were enrolled through a virtual design. In the prospective study, participants were assigned to cohorts based on the clinical history participants reported in a screening survey and a study questionnaire. ImmuneRACE Cohort 3 recovered participants were defined by two consecutive negative NP/OP PCR tests, healthcare professional clearance, or symptom resolution. Mobile phlebotomists in the prospective study collected whole blood, serum and a nasopharyngeal or oropharyngeal swab from every participant. Prospective study participants could optionally give additional blood draws and questionnaires over an approximately 2-month period. Before DNA extraction, prospective study blood samples were shipped either frozen or at room temperature. The sample holds one count of this clone. This receptor's antigen is unknown. Per-base quality was not reported, and no clone a single base away is much larger than it.

TCRbeta CDR3 regions were amplified from genomic DNA using the immunoSEQ Assay, a bias-controlled multiplex PCR. As for how the authors treated the data: The number of nucleated cells in each sample was estimated by amplification of reference gene primers within the assay. To quantify the absolute abundance of each unique TCRbeta CDR3 rearrangement, sequence reads were collapsed and filtered. For each sample, productive Simpson clonality was calculated as the square root of Simpson's diversity index across productive rearrangements. Entries here come from immuneACCESS through TCRdb and include only in-frame sequences with V and J called. Some clones fail to appear in such tables; in the studies checked, an unresolved V gene covers under half of the shortfall, and the cause of the remainder is unknown. V and J calls plus clone size are reproduced from that table; the DNA served to infer D and trimming. For this sample there are roughly 250,000 clones; 85% to 90% appear just once. The leading ten clones occupy 1.5% to 2% of the sample.

This clonotype was sampled from a woman aged 45 to 65 who had recovered from COVID-19. Sequenced: PBMCs or T cells enriched from blood (not recorded which).

The DNA reads as follows: TGTGCCTGGAGTGGAGGTGGACAGCAATACTATGGCTACACCTTC. This is translated as CAWSGGGQQYYGYTF. The chain is assembled from TRBV30 and TRBJ1-2; the D gene is perhaps TRBD1, on 6 matching bases. Based on the germline V gene (reference sequence), the CDR1 and CDR2 sequences are GTSNPN and SVGIG. V is reduced by 1 base and J by 3 bases, leaving a spacing of 15 bases between them. Taken from cysteine to phenylalanine, the CDR3 has 15 residues. Of all the DNA, just the CDR3 is kept, 45 bases in frame from base 1. Full variable domain (CDR3 extended with the reference TRBV30 and TRBJ1-2 proteins): SQTIHQWPATLVQPVGSPLSLECTVEGTSNPNLYWYRQAAGRGLQLLFYSVGIGQISSEVPQNLSASRPQDRQFILSSKKLLLSDSGFYLCAWSGGGQQYYGYTFGSGTRLTVV.